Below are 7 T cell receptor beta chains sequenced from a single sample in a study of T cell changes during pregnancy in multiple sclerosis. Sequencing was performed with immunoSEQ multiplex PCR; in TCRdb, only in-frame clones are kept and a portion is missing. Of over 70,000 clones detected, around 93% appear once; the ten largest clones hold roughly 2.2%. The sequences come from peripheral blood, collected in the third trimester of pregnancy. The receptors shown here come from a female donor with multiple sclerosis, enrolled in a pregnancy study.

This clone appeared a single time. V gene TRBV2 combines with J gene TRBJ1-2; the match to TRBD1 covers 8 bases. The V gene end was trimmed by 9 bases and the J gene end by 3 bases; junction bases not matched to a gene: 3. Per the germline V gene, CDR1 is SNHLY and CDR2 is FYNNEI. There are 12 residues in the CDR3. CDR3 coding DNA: TGTGCCAGTTTGACAGGGGACTATGGCTACACCTTC. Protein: CASLTGDYGYTF.

The CDR3 sequence: CASSQGGGEGETQYF. In DNA, the CDR3 is TGCGCCAGCAGCCAAGGAGGGGGGGAGGGGGAGACCCAGTACTTC. The chain couples TRBV4-1 to TRBJ2-5, with D perhaps matching TRBD2 (7 bases). CDR1 MGHRA and CDR2 YSYEKL come from the germline V gene. V shed 1 base and J shed 5 bases, with 14 bases lying between them. This CDR3 spans 15 amino acids.

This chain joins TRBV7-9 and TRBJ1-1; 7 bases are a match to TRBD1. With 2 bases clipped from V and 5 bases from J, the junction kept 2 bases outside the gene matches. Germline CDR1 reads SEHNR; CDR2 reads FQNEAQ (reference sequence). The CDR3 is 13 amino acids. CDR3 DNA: TGTGCCAGCAGCTTAACAGGGGTTACTGAAGCTTTCTTT. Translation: CASSLTGVTEAFF. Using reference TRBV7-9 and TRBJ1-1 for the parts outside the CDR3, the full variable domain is DTGVSQNPRHKITKRGQNVTFRCDPISEHNRLYWYRQTLGQGPEFLTYFQNEAQLEKSRLLSDRFSAERPKGSFSTLEIQRTEQGDSAMYLCASSLTGVTEAFFGQGTRLTVV.

The CDR3 bases are TGCGCCAGCAGCTCCTCTAATACCTATGGCTACACCTTC. As protein: CASSSSNTYGYTF. The chain has TRBV5-1 and TRBJ1-2; D not resolved. Germline-derived CDR1 and CDR2 are SGHRS and YFSETQ. This CDR3 is 13 amino acids long. Trimming took 3 bases from V and 4 from J, leaving 10 bases between them.

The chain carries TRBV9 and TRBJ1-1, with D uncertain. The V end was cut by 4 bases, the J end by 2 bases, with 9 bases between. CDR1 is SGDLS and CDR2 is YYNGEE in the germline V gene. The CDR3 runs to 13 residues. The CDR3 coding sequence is TGTGCCAGCAGCATAGTTTTAAACACTGAAGCTTTCTTT. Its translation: CASSIVLNTEAFF.

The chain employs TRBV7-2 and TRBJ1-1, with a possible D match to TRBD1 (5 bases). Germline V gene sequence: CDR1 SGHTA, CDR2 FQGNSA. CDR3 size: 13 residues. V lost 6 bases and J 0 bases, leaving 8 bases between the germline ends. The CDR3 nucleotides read TGTGCCAGCAGATACAGGTTGAACACTGAAGCTTTCTTT. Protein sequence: CASRYRLNTEAFF.

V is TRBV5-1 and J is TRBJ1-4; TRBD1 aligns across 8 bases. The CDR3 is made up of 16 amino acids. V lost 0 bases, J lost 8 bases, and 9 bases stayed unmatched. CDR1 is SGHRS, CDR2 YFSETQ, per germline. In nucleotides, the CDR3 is TGCGCCAGCAGCTTGGTAGGAACAGGGGGTTACGAAAAACTGTTTTTT. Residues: CASSLVGTGGYEKLFF.